This T cell receptor beta chain came from a study of T cell responses to AZD1222 COVID-19 vaccine. As for the study in general: Both about-4-week and about-12-week second-dose recipients were combined.

Germline V CDR1 and CDR2: LNHDA, SQIVND (reference sequence). CDR3 length equals 12 residues. With 5 bases removed from V and 7 bases from J, the gap between germline ends came to 9 bases. The protocol was immunoSEQ multiplex PCR, while the TCRdb copy is restricted to in-frame clones and leaves out a portion. The table records 120,000 or so clones, roughly nine tenths of them present only once. The study, taken as a whole, reports: Donor demographics were predominantly white British with a female majority; clonal diversity may be underestimated. AZD1222 recipients seropositive at baseline numbered only 6 or 7. All repertoire sampling was performed exclusively after the peak T cell response.

With respect to this clone: Its target is not known.

This sample comprised peripheral blood, obtained on day 0 of AZD1222 vaccination. The chain has TRBV19 and TRBJ1-5; D is unclear. The receptor was isolated from an adult in good health. Here the CDR3 DNA reads TGTGCCAGTAGTGTTTCCAGGCAGCCCCAGCATTTT. Protein: CASSVSRQPQHF.